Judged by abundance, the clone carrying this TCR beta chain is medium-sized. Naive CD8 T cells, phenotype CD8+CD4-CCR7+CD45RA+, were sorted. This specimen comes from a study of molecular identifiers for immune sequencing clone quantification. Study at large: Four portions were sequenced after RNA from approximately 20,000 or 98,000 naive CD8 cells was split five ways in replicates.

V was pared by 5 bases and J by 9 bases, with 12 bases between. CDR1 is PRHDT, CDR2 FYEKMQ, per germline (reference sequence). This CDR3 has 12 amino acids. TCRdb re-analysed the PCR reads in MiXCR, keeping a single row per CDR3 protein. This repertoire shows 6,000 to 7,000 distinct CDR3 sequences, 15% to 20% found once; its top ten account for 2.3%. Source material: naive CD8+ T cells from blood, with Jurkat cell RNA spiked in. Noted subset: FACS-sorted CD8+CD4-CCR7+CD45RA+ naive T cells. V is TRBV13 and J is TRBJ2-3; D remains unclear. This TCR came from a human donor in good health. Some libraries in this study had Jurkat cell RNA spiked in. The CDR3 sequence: CASSVEKSTQYF. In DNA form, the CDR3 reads TGTGCCAGCAGCGTCGAGAAGAGCACGCAGTATTTT.